This is a list of T cell receptor beta chains from one sample in a study of cytomegalovirus exposure and HLA in healthy donors. Sequencing was performed with immunoSEQ multiplex PCR; in TCRdb, only in-frame clones are kept and a portion is missing. The profile shows about 130,000 clones, roughly 85% of them singletons. Specimen: PBMCs. Receptor source: a man aged 18 to 29 in good health and CMV-seropositive. CDR3s include the opening cysteine and the closing phenylalanine or tryptophan. Clone size appears in some rows only: once, few, many, or a class for an expanded clone.

NA,15,TRBV6-5,CATGYLGTGNYEQYF
once,15,TRBV30,CAWSVSGREQETQYF
once,14,TRBV6-1,CASSESGGTGELFF
NA,15,TRBV5-8,CASSPGQVSNQPQHF
once,14,TRBV21-1,CASSRGQANTEAFF
few,14,TRBV27,CASSSGQAIYEQYF
NA,14,TRBV6-1,CASSQEGWNEKLFF
NA,15,TRBV10-3,CAISSDREVGDTQYF
few,15,TRBV18,CASSPPTGEDGELFF
few,14,TRBV7-6,CASSLAGGNTEAFF
NA,16,TRBV10-2,CASVGPSGGEYNEQFF
NA,15,TRBV9,CASSVADTVRTEAFF
NA,13,TRBV30,CAWSNGGLNEQFF
NA,15,TRBV30,CAWSVQGGLNTEAFF
NA,16,TRBV7-2,CASSRTSGGTSDTQYF
NA,15,TRBV13,CASSLGGAGEAEQYF
NA,15,TRBV7-2,CASSPPLEGIWGYTF
once,14,TRBV6-6,CASSYGGRDSPLHF
NA,15,TRBV29-1,CSVEKRAASTDTQYF
NA,11,TRBV5-4,CASSLAGDAFF
NA,14,TRBV19,CASSMPGTRAAQYF
NA,14,TRBV11-2,CASSLQGSNQPQHF
NA,14,TRBV28,CASSLSSGDYEQYF
NA,13,TRBV18,CASSLGTSNEQFF
NA,14,TRBV5-1,CASSFGTGNTEAFF
few,15,TRBV4-1,CASSRSDRGLTEAFF
NA,13,TRBV14,CASSPGTGYGYTF
NA,15,TRBV7-9,CASSRWTVVNAEAFF
NA,14,TRBV27,CASSLYLTGDTQYF
once,16,TRBV10-3,CAISETRPQDNSPLHF
NA,12,TRBV19,CASTNSPYGYTF
NA,13,TRBV19,CASSIERYTEAFF
NA,14,TRBV6-5,CASSYSPGNPEQYF